The entry below describes one T cell receptor beta chain. Its antigen is currently unknown. Corrective heart surgery yielded the resections from which the thymus tissue came. The sample comes from a study of human thymus T cells. Germline values: CDR1 SGHAT, CDR2 FQNNGV. The length of the CDR3 is 19 residues. The V and J ends lost 4 bases and 0 bases, in that order; junction bases with no gene match: 11. Some clones are missing from TCRdb's copy, which holds only in-frame ones; the method was immunoSEQ multiplex PCR. The sample comprises 65,000 to 90,000 clones, roughly 94% of which are singletons, and 0.03% to 0.035% rests with the top ten. Study-wide results and caveats: Related research reported highly overlapping thymic repertoires among unrelated individuals.

This receptor was identified in a girl under two years old with a congenital heart defect but otherwise immunologically healthy. The J gene is TRBJ2-7, the V gene TRBV11-2; 14 positions agree with TRBD2. Sequenced sample: thymus tissue. The chain's CDR3 is CASSCTGTSGSGFSYEQYF. The CDR3 nucleotides are TGTGCCAGCAGCTGCACCGGGACTAGCGGGAGTGGCTTCTCCTACGAGCAGTACTTC.